This entry describes one TCR beta chain. Germline CDR1 is MNHEY and CDR2 is SMNVEV (reference sequence). V lost 6 bases and J lost 8; bases outside the gene matches: 16. There are 16 residues in the CDR3. Clinical history reported by participants formed the basis on which cohorts were assigned. The entry originates in a study of blood T cell repertoires in COVID-19. Sequenced by immunoSEQ multiplex PCR; TCRdb stores in-frame clones only, minus some. The sample holds about 400,000 clones, approximately 86% seen once. The sequenced material came from PBMCs or T cells enriched from blood (not recorded which). This chain links TRBV27 with TRBJ1-2; 9 bases fit TRBD1. The sequence came from a woman aged 35 to 49 with acute COVID-19. CDR3 region: CASSPGATGGIKGYTF. The CDR3 nucleotides read TGTGCCAGCAGCCCAGGAGCGACAGGGGGAATAAAGGGCTACACCTTC.